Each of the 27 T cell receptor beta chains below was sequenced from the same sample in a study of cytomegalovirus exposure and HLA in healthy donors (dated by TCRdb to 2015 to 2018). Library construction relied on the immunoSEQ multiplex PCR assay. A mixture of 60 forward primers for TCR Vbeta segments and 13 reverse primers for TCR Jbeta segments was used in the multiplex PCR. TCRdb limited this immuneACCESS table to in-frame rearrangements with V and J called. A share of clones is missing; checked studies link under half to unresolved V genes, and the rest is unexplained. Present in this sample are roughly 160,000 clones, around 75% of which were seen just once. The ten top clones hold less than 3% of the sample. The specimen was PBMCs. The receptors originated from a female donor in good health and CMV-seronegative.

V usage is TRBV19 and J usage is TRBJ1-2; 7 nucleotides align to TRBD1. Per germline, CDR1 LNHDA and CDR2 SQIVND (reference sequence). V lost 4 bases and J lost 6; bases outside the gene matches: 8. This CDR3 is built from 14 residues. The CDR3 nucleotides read TGTGCCAGTAGTACCCCGCGACAGGGACATGGCTACACCTTC. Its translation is CASSTPRQGHGYTF.

CDR3 protein: CASRYRLGNTGELFF. CDR3 coding DNA: TGTGCCAGCAGATACAGGTTGGGGAACACCGGGGAGCTGTTTTTT. V and J are TRBV7-2 and TRBJ2-2, with D perhaps matching TRBD1 (5 bases). Germline lookup yields CDR1 SGHTA and CDR2 FQGNSA. There are 15 residues in the CDR3. The ends were cut back, 6 bases at V and 1 base at J, with 12 bases in the middle.

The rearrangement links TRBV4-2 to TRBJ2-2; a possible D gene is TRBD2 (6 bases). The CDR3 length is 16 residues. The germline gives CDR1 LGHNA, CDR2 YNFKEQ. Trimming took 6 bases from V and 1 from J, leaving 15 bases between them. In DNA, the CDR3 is TGTGCCAGCAGAACAGTGGGGGGAGGGAACACCGGGGAGCTGTTTTTT. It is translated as CASRTVGGGNTGELFF.

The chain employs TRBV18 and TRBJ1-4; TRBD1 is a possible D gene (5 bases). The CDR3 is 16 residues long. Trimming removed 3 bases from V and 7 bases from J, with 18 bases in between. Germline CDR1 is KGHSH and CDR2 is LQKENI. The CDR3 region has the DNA TGTGCCAGCTCACCGCCCCGGGGGTCAGGTGGTGAAAAACTGTTTTTT. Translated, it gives CASSPPRGSGGEKLFF.

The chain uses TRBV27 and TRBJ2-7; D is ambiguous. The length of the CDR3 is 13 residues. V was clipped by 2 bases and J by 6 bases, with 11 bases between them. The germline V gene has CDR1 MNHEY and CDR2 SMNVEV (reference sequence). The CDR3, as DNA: TGTGCCAGCAGTTTACTGGAGTTCGGCGAGCAGTACTTC. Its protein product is CASSLLEFGEQYF.

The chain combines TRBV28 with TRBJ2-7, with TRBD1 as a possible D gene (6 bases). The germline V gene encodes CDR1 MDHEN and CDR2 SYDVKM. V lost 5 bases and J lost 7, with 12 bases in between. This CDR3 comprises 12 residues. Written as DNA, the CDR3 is TGTGCCAGCAGTACAGGGACGGGTGAGCAGTACTTC. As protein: CASSTGTGEQYF.

The CDR3: CASSFTGSYYGYTF. CDR3 bases: TGTGCCAGCAGTTTCACAGGCTCCTACTATGGCTACACCTTC. J is TRBJ1-2 and V is TRBV28; TRBD1 is a possible D gene (5 bases). Germline V CDR1 and CDR2: MDHEN, SYDVKM. The CDR3 spans 14 residues. The germline V and J ends were trimmed by 3 bases and 3 bases, with 11 bases remaining between them.

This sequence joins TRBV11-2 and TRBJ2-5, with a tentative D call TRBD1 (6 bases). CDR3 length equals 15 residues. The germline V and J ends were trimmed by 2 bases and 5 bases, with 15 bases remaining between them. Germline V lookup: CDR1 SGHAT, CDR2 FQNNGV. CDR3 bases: TGTGCCAGCAGCTTATTAACAGGGACCAGGGAGACCCAGTACTTC. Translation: CASSLLTGTRETQYF.

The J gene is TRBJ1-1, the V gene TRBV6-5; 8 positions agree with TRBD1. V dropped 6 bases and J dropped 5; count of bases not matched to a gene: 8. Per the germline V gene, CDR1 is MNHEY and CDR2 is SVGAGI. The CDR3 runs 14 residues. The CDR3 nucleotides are TGTGCCAGCAGCCCCCAGGGGGCGGGTACTGAAGCTTTCTTT. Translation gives CASSPQGAGTEAFF.

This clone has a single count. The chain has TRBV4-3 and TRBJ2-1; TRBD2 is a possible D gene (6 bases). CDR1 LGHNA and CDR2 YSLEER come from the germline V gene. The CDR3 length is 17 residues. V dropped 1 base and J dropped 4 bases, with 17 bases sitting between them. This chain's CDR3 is CASSQVIGGRVYNEQFF. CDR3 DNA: TGCGCCAGCAGCCAAGTTATCGGGGGTCGGGTTTACAATGAGCAGTTCTTC.

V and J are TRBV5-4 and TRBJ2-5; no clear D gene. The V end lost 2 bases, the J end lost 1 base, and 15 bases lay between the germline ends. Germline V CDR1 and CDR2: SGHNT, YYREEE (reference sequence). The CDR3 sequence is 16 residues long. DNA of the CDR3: TGTGCCAGCAGCTTCAGGCGCACAACCCTCCAAGAGACCCAGTACTTC. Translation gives CASSFRRTTLQETQYF.

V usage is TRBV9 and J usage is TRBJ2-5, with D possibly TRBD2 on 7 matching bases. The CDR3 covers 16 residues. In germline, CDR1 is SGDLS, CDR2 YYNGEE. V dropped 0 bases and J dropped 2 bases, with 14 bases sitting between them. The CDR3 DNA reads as TGTGCCAGCAGCGTAGGGGGGGGGCGGGGACAAGAGACCCAGTACTTC. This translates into CASSVGGGRGQETQYF.

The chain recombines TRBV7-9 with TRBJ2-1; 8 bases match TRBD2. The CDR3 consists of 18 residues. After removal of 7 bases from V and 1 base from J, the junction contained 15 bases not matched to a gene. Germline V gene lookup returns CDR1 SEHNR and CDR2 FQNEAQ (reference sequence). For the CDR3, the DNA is TGTGCCAGCAATCGGTGGGGTGGAAGCGGGGGATCCTACAATGAGCAGTTCTTC. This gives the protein CASNRWGGSGGSYNEQFF.

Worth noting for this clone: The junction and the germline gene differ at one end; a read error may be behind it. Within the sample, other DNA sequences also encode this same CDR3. The CDR3 spells CASSSGLAAHNEQFF. The CDR3 DNA follows: TGTGCCAGCAGCTCTGGACTAGCGGCCCACAATGAGCAATTCTTC. The chain combines TRBV11-2 with TRBJ2-1, with 10 bases matching TRBD2. Germline V gene sequence: CDR1 SGHAT, CDR2 FQNNGV. The CDR3 has 15 residues.

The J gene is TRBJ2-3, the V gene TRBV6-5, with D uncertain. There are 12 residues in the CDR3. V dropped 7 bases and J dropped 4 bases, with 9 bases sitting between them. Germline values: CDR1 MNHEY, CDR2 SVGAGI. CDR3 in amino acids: CASKSPADTQYF. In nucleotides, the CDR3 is TGTGCCAGCAAGTCCCCGGCAGATACGCAGTATTTT.

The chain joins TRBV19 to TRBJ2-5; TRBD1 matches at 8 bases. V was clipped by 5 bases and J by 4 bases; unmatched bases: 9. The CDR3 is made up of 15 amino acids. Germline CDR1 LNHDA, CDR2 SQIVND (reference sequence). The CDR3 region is CASSALGTGGETQYF. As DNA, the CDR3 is TGTGCCAGTAGTGCTCTAGGGACAGGTGGAGAGACCCAGTACTTC.

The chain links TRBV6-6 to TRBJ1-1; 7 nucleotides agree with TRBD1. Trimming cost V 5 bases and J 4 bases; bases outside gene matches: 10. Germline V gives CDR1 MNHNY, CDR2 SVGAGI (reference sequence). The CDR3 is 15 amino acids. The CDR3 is CASSRAVSGGTEAFF. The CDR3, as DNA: TGTGCCAGCAGTAGGGCTGTTTCAGGGGGCACTGAAGCTTTCTTT.

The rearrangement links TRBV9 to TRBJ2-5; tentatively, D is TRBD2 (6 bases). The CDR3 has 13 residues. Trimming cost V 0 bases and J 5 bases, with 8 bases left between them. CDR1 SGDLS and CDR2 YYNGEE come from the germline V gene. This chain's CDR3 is CASSVDRGETQYF. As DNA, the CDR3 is TGTGCCAGCAGCGTAGACCGGGGGGAGACCCAGTACTTC.

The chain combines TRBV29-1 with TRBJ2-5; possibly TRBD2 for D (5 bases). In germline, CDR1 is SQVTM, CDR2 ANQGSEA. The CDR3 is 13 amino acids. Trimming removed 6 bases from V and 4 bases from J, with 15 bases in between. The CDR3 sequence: CSVAGPRGETQYF. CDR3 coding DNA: TGCAGCGTAGCCGGGCCTCGGGGAGAGACCCAGTACTTC.

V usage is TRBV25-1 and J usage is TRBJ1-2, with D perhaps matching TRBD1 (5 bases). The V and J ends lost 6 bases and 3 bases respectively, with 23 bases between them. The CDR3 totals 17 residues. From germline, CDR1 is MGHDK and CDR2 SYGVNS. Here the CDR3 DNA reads TGTGCCAGCAGAGGCCAAACCCCGGGGGGGTTGGACTATGGCTACACCTTC. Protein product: CASRGQTPGGLDYGYTF.

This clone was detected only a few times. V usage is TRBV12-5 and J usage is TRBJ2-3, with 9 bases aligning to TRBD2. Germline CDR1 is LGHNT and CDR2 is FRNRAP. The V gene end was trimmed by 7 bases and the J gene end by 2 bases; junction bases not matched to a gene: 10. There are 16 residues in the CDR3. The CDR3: CASAEGSGSTTDTQYF. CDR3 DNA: TGTGCTAGTGCCGAGGGTAGCGGGAGTACCACAGATACGCAGTATTTT.

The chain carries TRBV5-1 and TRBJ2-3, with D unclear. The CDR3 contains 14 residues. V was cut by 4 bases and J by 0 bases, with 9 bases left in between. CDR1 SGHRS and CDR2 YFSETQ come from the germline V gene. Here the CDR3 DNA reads TGCGCCAGCAGCGAACTGGTCAGCACAGATACGCAGTATTTT. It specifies CASSELVSTDTQYF.

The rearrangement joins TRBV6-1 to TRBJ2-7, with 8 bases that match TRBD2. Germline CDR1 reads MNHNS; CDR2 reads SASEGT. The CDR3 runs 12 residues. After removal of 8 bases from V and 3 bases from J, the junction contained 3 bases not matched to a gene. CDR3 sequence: CASGAGGYEQYF. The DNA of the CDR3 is TGTGCCAGCGGGGCGGGAGGCTACGAGCAGTACTTC.

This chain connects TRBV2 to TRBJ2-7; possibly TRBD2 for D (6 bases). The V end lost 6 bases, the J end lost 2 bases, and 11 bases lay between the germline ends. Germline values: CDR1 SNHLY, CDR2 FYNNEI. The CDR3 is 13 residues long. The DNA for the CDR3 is TGTGCCAGCAGCGGGTTAGCGGCCTACGAGCAGTACTTC. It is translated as CASSGLAAYEQYF.

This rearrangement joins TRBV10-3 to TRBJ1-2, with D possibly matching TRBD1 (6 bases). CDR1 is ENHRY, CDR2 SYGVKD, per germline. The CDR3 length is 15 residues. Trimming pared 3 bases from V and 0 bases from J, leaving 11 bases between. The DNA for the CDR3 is TGTGCCATCAGTGACGTTCGGACAGCTAACTATGGCTACACCTTC. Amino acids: CAISDVRTANYGYTF.

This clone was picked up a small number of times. The CDR3 loop is CASSFPTSGATNTQYF. The CDR3 region has the DNA TGCGCCAGCAGCTTCCCGACTAGCGGGGCTACGAATACGCAGTATTTT. The chain links TRBV5-1 to TRBJ2-3, with 11 bases fitting TRBD2. Germline trimming cut 2 bases from V and 7 bases from J; bases unmatched to any gene: 9. Germline V gives CDR1 SGHRS, CDR2 YFSETQ. The CDR3 totals 16 residues.

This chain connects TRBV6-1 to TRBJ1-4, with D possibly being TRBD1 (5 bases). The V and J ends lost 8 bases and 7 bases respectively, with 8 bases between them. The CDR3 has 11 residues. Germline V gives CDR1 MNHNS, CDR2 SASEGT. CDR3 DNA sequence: TGTGCCAGCCTCGGGGGTGAAAAACTGTTTTTT. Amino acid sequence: CASLGGEKLFF.